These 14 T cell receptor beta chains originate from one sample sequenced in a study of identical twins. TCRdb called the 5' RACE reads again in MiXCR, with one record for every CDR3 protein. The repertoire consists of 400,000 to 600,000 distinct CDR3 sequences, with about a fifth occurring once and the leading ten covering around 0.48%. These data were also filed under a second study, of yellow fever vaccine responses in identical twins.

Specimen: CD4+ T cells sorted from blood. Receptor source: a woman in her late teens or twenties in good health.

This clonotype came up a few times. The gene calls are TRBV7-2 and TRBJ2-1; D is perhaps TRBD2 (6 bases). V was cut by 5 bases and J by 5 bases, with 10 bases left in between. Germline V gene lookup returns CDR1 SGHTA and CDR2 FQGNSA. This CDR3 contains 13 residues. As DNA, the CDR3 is TGTGCCAGCAGCCGGGGGAGAAACAATGAGCAGTTCTTC. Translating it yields CASSRGRNNEQFF.

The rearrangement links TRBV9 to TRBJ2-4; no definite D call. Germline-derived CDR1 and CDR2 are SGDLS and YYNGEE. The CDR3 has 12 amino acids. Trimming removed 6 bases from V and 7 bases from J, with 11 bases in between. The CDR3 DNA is TGTGCCAGCACCGCCGAGGACAACATTCAGTACTTC. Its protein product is CASTAEDNIQYF.

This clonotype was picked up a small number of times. CDR3 loop: CSASGLGGFYNEQFF. The DNA of the CDR3 is TGCAGTGCTAGTGGACTAGGTGGGTTCTACAATGAGCAGTTCTTC. The chain recombines TRBV20-1 with TRBJ2-1; 7 bases match TRBD2. V shed 3 bases and J 3 bases; nucleotides not matched to a gene: 8. CDR1 DFQATT and CDR2 SNEGSKA come from the germline V gene (reference sequence). The CDR3 sequence is 15 residues long.

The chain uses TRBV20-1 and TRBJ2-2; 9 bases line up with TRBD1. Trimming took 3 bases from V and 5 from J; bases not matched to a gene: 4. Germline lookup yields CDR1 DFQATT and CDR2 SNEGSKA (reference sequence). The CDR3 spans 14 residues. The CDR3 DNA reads TGCAGTGCTAGGGACAGGGGTCGAACCGGGGAGCTGTTTTTT. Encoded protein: CSARDRGRTGELFF.

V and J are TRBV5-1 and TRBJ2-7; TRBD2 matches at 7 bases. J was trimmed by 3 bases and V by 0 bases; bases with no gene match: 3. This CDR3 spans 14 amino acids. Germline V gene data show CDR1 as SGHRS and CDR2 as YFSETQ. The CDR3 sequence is CASSLGPSGYEQYV. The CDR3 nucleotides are TGCGCCAGCAGCTTGGGGCCTAGCGGCTACGAGCAGTACGTC.

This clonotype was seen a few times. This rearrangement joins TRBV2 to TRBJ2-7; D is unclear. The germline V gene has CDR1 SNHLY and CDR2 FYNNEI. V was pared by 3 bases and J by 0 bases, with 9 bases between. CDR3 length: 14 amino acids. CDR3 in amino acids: CASSEQVSSYEQYF. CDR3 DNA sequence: TGTGCCAGCAGTGAGCAGGTTTCCTCCTACGAGCAGTACTTC.

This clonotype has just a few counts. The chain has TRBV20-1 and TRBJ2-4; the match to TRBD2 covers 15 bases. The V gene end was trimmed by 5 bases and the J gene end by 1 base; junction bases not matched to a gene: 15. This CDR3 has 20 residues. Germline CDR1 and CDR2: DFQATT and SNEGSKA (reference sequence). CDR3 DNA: TGCAGTGCTTTGAACTCCGGACTAGCGGGAGGGCGGATTGCCAAAAACATTCAGTACTTC. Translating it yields CSALNSGLAGGRIAKNIQYF.

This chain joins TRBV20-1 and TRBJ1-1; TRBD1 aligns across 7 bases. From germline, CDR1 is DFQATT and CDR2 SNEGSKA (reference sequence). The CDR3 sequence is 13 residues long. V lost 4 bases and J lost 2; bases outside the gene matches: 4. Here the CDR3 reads CSATWTGNTEAFF. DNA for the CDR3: TGCAGTGCTACCTGGACAGGAAACACTGAAGCTTTCTTT.

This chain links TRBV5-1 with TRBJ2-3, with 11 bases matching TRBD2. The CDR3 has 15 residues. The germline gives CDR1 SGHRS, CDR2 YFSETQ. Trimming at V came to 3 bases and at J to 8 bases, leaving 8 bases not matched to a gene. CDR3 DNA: TGCGCCAGCAGCTCGAGTAGCGGGGGGGCCGGTACGCAGTATTTT. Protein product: CASSSSSGGAGTQYF.

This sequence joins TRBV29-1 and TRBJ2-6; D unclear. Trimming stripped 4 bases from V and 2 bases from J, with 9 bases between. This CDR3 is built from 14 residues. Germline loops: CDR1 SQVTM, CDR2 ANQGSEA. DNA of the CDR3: TGCAGCGTTGTTATCGGGCCTGGGGCCAACGTCCTGACTTTC. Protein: CSVVIGPGANVLTF.

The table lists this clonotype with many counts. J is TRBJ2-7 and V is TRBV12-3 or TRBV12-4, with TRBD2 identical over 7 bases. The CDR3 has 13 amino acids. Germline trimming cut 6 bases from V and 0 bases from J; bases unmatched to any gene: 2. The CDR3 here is CASRPSGSYEQYF. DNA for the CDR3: TGTGCCAGCAGGCCTAGCGGCTCCTACGAGCAGTACTTC.

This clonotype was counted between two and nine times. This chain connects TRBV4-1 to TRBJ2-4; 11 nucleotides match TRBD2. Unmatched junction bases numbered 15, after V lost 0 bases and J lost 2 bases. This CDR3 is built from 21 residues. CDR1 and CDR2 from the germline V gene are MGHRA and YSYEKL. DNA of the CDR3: TGCGCCAGCAGCCAAGAACCCCAACTAGCGGGGGTGGTAGGGACCAAAAACATTCAGTACTTC. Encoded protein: CASSQEPQLAGVVGTKNIQYF.

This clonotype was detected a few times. CDR3 region: CASSIGDPNSPLHF. Here the CDR3 DNA reads TGCGCCAGCAGCATCGGAGATCCCAATTCACCCCTCCACTTT. The J gene is TRBJ1-6, the V gene TRBV5-1; D gene uncertain. V lost 4 bases to trimming and J lost 7 bases, with 12 bases between them. The CDR3 length is 14 residues. CDR1 and CDR2 (germline): SGHRS, YFSETQ.

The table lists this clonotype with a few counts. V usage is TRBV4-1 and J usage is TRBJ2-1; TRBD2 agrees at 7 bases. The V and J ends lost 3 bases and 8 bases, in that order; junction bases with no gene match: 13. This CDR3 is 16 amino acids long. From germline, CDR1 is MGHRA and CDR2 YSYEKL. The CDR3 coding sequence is TGCGCCAGCAGCCATGGGGGGGATTCCCTTGTGGATGAGCAGTTCTTC. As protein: CASSHGGDSLVDEQFF.